The entry below gives a single T cell receptor beta chain sequence along with its context. Pre-surgery treatment included at least one anti-epileptic drug. Some clones are missing from TCRdb's copy, which holds only in-frame ones; the method was immunoSEQ multiplex PCR. Of 62,000 or so clones in the sample, 90% to 96% were seen once. These data belong to a study of brain T cells in children with intractable seizures. Sample: peripheral blood, taken at surgery. This TCR was sampled from a boy younger than two with focal cortical dysplasia and intractable seizures.

The CDR3 spells CASSRRRNNSPLHF. The CDR3 region has the DNA TGTGCCAGCAGTCGGAGGAGGAATAATTCACCCCTCCACTTT. This chain links TRBV27 with TRBJ1-6; D uncertain. Trimming shortened V by 5 bases and J by 5 bases, and 10 bases separated the two germline ends. Germline V gene data show CDR1 as MNHEY and CDR2 as SMNVEV (reference sequence). CDR3 size: 14 residues.